These 23 T cell receptor beta chains share one sample of origin, sequenced in a study of T cells after yellow fever vaccination. TCRdb fed the 5' RACE reads into MiXCR, producing one record per CDR3 protein. The table has 200,000 to 300,000 distinct CDR3 sequences, 6.5% to 7.5% seen once; the top ten hold approximately 1%. Sequenced material: CD4+ T cells sorted from PBMCs, taken on the day of the yellow fever booster vaccination. The receptors were sampled from a man younger than 40 who received the YFV17D yellow fever vaccine.

About this clonotype: One junction end does not reproduce the germline sequence, and a read error may be involved. The chain combines TRBV20-1 with TRBJ2-7; D possibly corresponds to TRBD1 (6 bases). Germline V gene lookup returns CDR1 DFQATT and CDR2 SNEGSKA (reference sequence). CDR3 length equals 16 residues. The CDR3, as DNA: TGCTGTGCTAGCAACGCACGGAGGACAGCAAACTACGAGCAGTACTTC. This codes for CCASNARRTANYEQYF.

V and J are TRBV6-2 or TRBV6-3 and TRBJ2-1; D is perhaps TRBD1 (6 bases). V lost 6 bases and J 6 bases, leaving 21 bases between the germline ends. The CDR3 runs to 16 residues. Germline V gene data show CDR1 as MNHEY and CDR2 as SVGEGT. CDR3 region: CASSSLGGTKGNEQFF. In DNA, the CDR3 is TGTGCCAGCAGCAGTCTAGGGGGTACGAAAGGCAATGAGCAGTTCTTC.

V gene TRBV27 combines with J gene TRBJ1-5; the D is unclear. The V and J ends lost 8 bases and 7 bases respectively, with 18 bases between them. Germline V gene sequence: CDR1 MNHEY, CDR2 SMNVEV (reference sequence). CDR3 length: 14 residues. CDR3 nucleotide sequence: TGTGCCAGCGGCACATTTTCCAGGAGCCAGCCCCAGCATTTT. Translation: CASGTFSRSQPQHF.

CDR3 residues: CASSWGPAPNNEQFF. The CDR3 bases are TGCGCCAGCAGCTGGGGTCCAGCACCGAACAATGAGCAGTTCTTC. V and J are TRBV5-1 and TRBJ2-1; D call uncertain. V was pared by 3 bases and J by 5 bases, with 15 bases between. This CDR3 has 15 amino acids. Per the germline V gene, CDR1 is SGHRS and CDR2 is YFSETQ.

J is TRBJ2-1 and V is TRBV7-9, with D perhaps matching TRBD2 (5 bases). The germline gives CDR1 SEHNR, CDR2 FQNEAQ (reference sequence). Trimming took off 4 bases at V and 3 bases at J, with 19 bases between the two ends. The CDR3 contains 17 residues. CDR3: CASSSAGGKVVYNEQFF. CDR3 coding DNA: TGTGCCAGCAGCTCTGCGGGCGGAAAAGTCGTCTACAATGAGCAGTTCTTC.

This clonotype was observed a handful of times. The chain links TRBV7-8 to TRBJ2-7; no clear D gene. Germline CDR1 and CDR2: SGHVS and FQNEAQ. Trimming pared 1 base from V and 0 bases from J, leaving 13 bases between. The CDR3 runs 16 residues. CDR3 in amino acids: CASSLGTGRHSYEQYF. The CDR3 DNA sequence: TGTGCCAGCAGCTTAGGTACCGGCCGACACTCCTACGAGCAGTACTTC.

The chain is built from TRBV5-1 and TRBJ2-2, with 16 bases that match TRBD2. CDR3 length equals 20 residues. The trim removed 5 bases at V and 5 bases at J, leaving 15 bases unmatched. Germline V gene data show CDR1 as SGHRS and CDR2 as YFSETQ. The CDR3 nucleotides are TGCGCCAGCAGAACCGCGCGGCCGGGACTAGCGGGAGGGCCGACCGGGGAGCTGTTTTTT. Its protein is CASRTARPGLAGGPTGELFF.

This chain uses TRBV20-1 with TRBJ2-5; the D gene is possibly TRBD2 (5 bases). In germline, CDR1 is DFQATT, CDR2 SNEGSKA (reference sequence). This CDR3 has 13 amino acids. V was trimmed by 5 bases and J by 5 bases, leaving 15 bases between them. The chain's CDR3 is CSARTGVPETQYF. The DNA of the CDR3 is TGCAGTGCTCGAACCGGGGTCCCGGAGACCCAGTACTTC.

V usage is TRBV20-1 and J usage is TRBJ2-3; TRBD2 matches 7 bases. Trimming took 7 bases from V and 3 from J; bases not matched to a gene: 10. CDR3 length: 14 residues. Germline values: CDR1 DFQATT, CDR2 SNEGSKA (reference sequence). CDR3 amino acids: CSVPPSGRTDTQYF. The CDR3 region has the DNA TGCAGTGTCCCCCCTAGCGGACGGACAGATACGCAGTATTTT.

This clonotype was seen at least ten times. The chain has TRBV6-2 or TRBV6-3 and TRBJ2-2, with TRBD2 matching over 10 bases. Germline CDR1 MNHEY, CDR2 SVGEGT. CDR3 length equals 16 residues. Losses at the gene ends were 5 bases for V and 8 bases for J; bases not matched to a gene: 11. Here the CDR3 DNA reads TGTGCCAGCAGTCCTCTAGCGGGAGCCCGGGGAGGGGAGCTGTTTTTT. Translation: CASSPLAGARGGELFF.

With regard to this clonotype: One junction end does not reproduce the germline sequence, and a read error may be involved. The V and J genes are TRBV2 and TRBJ2-1; TRBD2 matches at 9 bases. This CDR3 comprises 19 residues. CDR1 and CDR2 from the germline V gene are SNHLY and FYNNEI. The CDR3 coding sequence is TGTGCCATCAGTTTCGAGACTAGCGGTTTTAGGAGCTCCTATAATGAGCAGTTCTTC. It encodes CAISFETSGFRSSYNEQFF.

J is TRBJ2-7 and V is TRBV6-1; 8 bases map to TRBD2. This CDR3 is built from 16 residues. V was clipped by 6 bases and J by 0 bases; unmatched bases: 10. Per germline, CDR1 MNHNS and CDR2 SASEGT. The CDR3 coding sequence is TGTGCCAGCAGGATTTATAGCGGGGTTAGCTCCTACGAGCAGTACTTC. It translates to CASRIYSGVSSYEQYF.

V gene TRBV4-2 combines with J gene TRBJ2-3, with D perhaps assigned TRBD1 or TRBD2 (5 bases each). CDR3 size: 16 residues. The germline V gene has CDR1 LGHNA and CDR2 YNFKEQ. The germline V and J ends were trimmed by 1 base and 2 bases, with 13 bases remaining between them. The CDR3 DNA is TGTGCCAGCAGCCAAGCCCTAGGGACCTCCACAGATACGCAGTATTTT. This translates into CASSQALGTSTDTQYF.

This chain links TRBV7-2 with TRBJ2-7; tentative D call: TRBD2 (6 bases). V was shortened by 4 bases and J by 6 bases, with 19 bases between the two germline ends. Per the germline V gene, CDR1 is SGHTA and CDR2 is FQGNSA. The CDR3 covers 15 residues. As DNA, the CDR3 is TGTGCCAGCAGCTCGCGGCGCGGGGCGGGACGCGAGCAGTACTTC. Translated, it gives CASSSRRGAGREQYF.

This clonotype occurred a few times. The gene calls are TRBV6-5 and TRBJ1-4, with TRBD1 as a possible D gene (6 bases). The length of the CDR3 is 12 residues. In germline, CDR1 is MNHEY, CDR2 SVGAGI. The germline V and J ends were trimmed by 6 bases and 11 bases, with 13 bases remaining between them. The DNA of the CDR3 is TGTGCCAGCAGGGTACCACAGGGTAAACTGTTTTTT. Translated: CASRVPQGKLFF.

The chain is built from TRBV19 and TRBJ2-1; the D gene could be TRBD1 or TRBD2 (7 bases each). V lost 3 bases and J lost 2, with 14 bases in between. The CDR3 is 16 amino acids. Germline values: CDR1 LNHDA, CDR2 SQIVND (reference sequence). CDR3 region: CASSIRRGGTYNEQFF. Written as DNA, the CDR3 is TGTGCCAGTAGTATCCGCAGGGGGGGAACCTACAATGAGCAGTTCTTC.

This clonotype was recorded a few times. This sequence joins TRBV6-2 or TRBV6-3 and TRBJ2-6; no reliable D call. V lost 7 bases and J lost 0, with 4 bases in between. Germline V gene data show CDR1 as MNHEY and CDR2 as SVGEGT. This CDR3 is built from 13 residues. This CDR3 is CASTYSGANVLTF. In nucleotides, the CDR3 is TGTGCCAGCACCTACTCTGGGGCCAACGTCCTGACTTTC.

This rearrangement joins TRBV7-2 to TRBJ2-3; 7 bases line up with TRBD2. Unmatched junction bases numbered 7, after V lost 2 bases and J lost 5 bases. The CDR3 is 15 residues long. Germline CDR1 and CDR2: SGHTA and FQGNSA. CDR3 DNA: TGTGCCAGCAGCTTATTTGCGGGAGTGGGAGATACGCAGTATTTT. Its translation: CASSLFAGVGDTQYF.

This clonotype was found many times. CDR3 residues: CASKAQQETQYF. The CDR3 DNA reads TGTGCCAGCAAGGCACAGCAAGAGACCCAGTACTTC. V gene TRBV6-6 combines with J gene TRBJ2-5; no firm D call. V was clipped by 7 bases and J by 2 bases, with 8 bases between them. Germline V gene sequence: CDR1 MNHNY, CDR2 SVGAGI (reference sequence). The CDR3 loop spans 12 amino acids.

This clonotype has a handful of counts. The V gene is TRBV5-1, the J gene TRBJ2-1, with 12 bases aligning to TRBD2. CDR3 length: 15 amino acids. With 7 bases clipped from V and 1 base from J, the junction kept 3 bases outside the gene matches. Germline loops: CDR1 SGHRS, CDR2 YFSETQ. The CDR3: CASRLAGASYNEQFF. CDR3 DNA sequence: TGCGCCAGCCGACTAGCGGGAGCGTCCTACAATGAGCAGTTCTTC.

This clonotype has a handful of counts. The chain links TRBV5-1 to TRBJ1-6; 8 nucleotides align to TRBD1. After removal of 4 bases from V and 5 bases from J, the junction contained 5 bases not matched to a gene. This CDR3 comprises 15 residues. Germline values: CDR1 SGHRS, CDR2 YFSETQ. For the CDR3, the DNA is TGCGCCAGCAGCGGACAGGGCCAGGATAATTCACCCCTCCACTTT. Its protein product is CASSGQGQDNSPLHF.

This clonotype has at least ten counts. The chain joins TRBV6-1 to TRBJ2-3, with D uncertain. The CDR3 totals 16 residues. Germline V gene data show CDR1 as MNHNS and CDR2 as SASEGT. V lost 8 bases and J 1 base, leaving 19 bases between the germline ends. This CDR3 reads CASRSGPLQGTDTQYF. For the CDR3, the DNA is TGTGCCAGCCGGTCTGGACCGTTGCAGGGCACAGATACGCAGTATTTT.

This clonotype appeared a few times. This sequence joins TRBV19 and TRBJ2-7, with 8 bases matching TRBD1. The germline V gene encodes CDR1 LNHDA and CDR2 SQIVND (reference sequence). This CDR3 comprises 14 residues. V shed 5 bases, J shed 0 bases, and the junction held 3 bases outside the gene matches. Here the CDR3 DNA reads TGTGCCAGTAGTCCCGACAGGGGCTCCTACGAGCAGTACTTC. Its protein product is CASSPDRGSYEQYF. Full variable domain (rest looked up from reference TRBV19 and TRBJ2-7): DGGITQSPKYLFRKEGQNVTLSCEQNLNHDAMYWYRQDPGQGLRLIYYSQIVNDFQKGDIAEGYSVSREKKESFPLTVTSAQKNPTAFYLCASSPDRGSYEQYFGPGTRLTVT.